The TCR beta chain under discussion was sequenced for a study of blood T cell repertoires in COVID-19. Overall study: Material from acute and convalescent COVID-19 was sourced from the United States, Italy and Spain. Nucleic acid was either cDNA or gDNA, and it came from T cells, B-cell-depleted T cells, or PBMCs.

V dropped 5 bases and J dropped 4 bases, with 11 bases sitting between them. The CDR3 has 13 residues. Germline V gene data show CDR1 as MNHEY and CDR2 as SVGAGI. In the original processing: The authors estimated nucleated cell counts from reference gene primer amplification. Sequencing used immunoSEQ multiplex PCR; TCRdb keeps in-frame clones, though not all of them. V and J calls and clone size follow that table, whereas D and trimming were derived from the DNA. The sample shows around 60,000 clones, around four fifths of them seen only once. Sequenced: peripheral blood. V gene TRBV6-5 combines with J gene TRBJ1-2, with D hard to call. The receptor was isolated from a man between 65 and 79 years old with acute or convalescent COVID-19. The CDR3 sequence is CASSRQSTYGYTF. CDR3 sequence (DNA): TGTGCCAGCAGTCGACAAAGTACCTATGGCTACACCTTC.